The 25 T cell receptor beta chains reported below all come from one sample, sequenced in a study of cytomegalovirus exposure and HLA in healthy donors. This table comes from immunoSEQ multiplex PCR, and its TCRdb copy is limited to in-frame clones, with some not included. The sample holds about 350,000 clones, roughly 87% seen once. The sample comprised PBMCs. These receptors all come from a woman under 40 in good health and CMV-seropositive.

V gene TRBV2 combines with J gene TRBJ1-3, with D tentatively TRBD1 (5 bases). The CDR3 length is 15 residues. Germline V gene lookup returns CDR1 SNHLY and CDR2 FYNNEI. The V end lost 6 bases, the J end lost 9 bases, and 21 bases lay between the germline ends. The CDR3 nucleotides read TGTGCCAGCAGCACTCGGGACTTATCTGATGTCACCATATATTTT. Protein product: CASSTRDLSDVTIYF.

This chain joins TRBV7-2 and TRBJ2-7; 7 positions agree with TRBD1. J was trimmed by 0 bases and V by 3 bases; bases with no gene match: 14. Germline V gives CDR1 SGHTA, CDR2 FQGNSA. The CDR3 length is 18 residues. The CDR3 DNA reads as TGTGCCAGCAGCTTTGACCCCACGTGGGACAGCGGCTCCTACGAGCAGTACTTC. Its translation is CASSFDPTWDSGSYEQYF.

In this sample, this clone turned up many times. The chain has TRBV5-4 and TRBJ2-6; the D gene could be TRBD1 or TRBD2 (6 bases each). The V gene's germline CDR1 is SGHNT and CDR2 YYREEE (reference sequence). With 4 bases removed from V and 0 bases from J, the gap between germline ends came to 11 bases. The CDR3 is 16 amino acids. The CDR3 region has the DNA TGTGCCAGCAGCGGAGGGGGGAGCTCTGGGGCCAACGTCCTGACTTTC. Its protein product is CASSGGGSSGANVLTF.

The gene calls are TRBV5-1 and TRBJ2-7, with TRBD1 identical over 7 bases. CDR3 size: 16 residues. Germline lookup yields CDR1 SGHRS and CDR2 YFSETQ. Germline trimming cut 0 bases from V and 0 bases from J; bases unmatched to any gene: 6. CDR3 protein: CASSLVRQGYSYEQYF. The CDR3 DNA reads TGCGCCAGCAGCTTGGTACGACAGGGCTACTCCTACGAGCAGTACTTC. Full variable domain (remainder filled in from reference TRBV5-1 and TRBJ2-7): KAGVTQTPRYLIKTRGQQVTLSCSPISGHRSVSWYQQTPGQGLQFLFEYFSETQRNKGNFPGRFSGRQFSNSRSEMNVSTLELGDSALYLCASSLVRQGYSYEQYFGPGTRLTVT.

The chain uses TRBV28 and TRBJ2-7; D tentatively fits TRBD1 or TRBD2 (5 bases each). The ends were cut back, 2 bases at V and 5 bases at J, with 16 bases in the middle. CDR3 length: 15 amino acids. In germline, CDR1 is MDHEN, CDR2 SYDVKM. The CDR3 DNA follows: TGTGCCAGCAGTTTAGGGGGAGCCCAGTTAGACGAGCAGTACTTC. Encoded protein: CASSLGGAQLDEQYF.

The V and J genes are TRBV14 and TRBJ2-1; TRBD2 matches at 10 bases. Germline CDR1 is SGHDN and CDR2 is FVKESK. With V trimmed by 4 bases and J by 8 bases, 8 bases remained unmatched. The CDR3 extends over 15 amino acids. Here the CDR3 DNA reads TGTGCCAGCAGCCCTTGGAGGCTAGCGGGAGATGAGCAGTTCTTC. It encodes CASSPWRLAGDEQFF.

Written as DNA, the CDR3 is TGTGCCAGCAGCTTAGAGGATGCAAGGAACACCGGGGAGCTGTTTTTT. Translating it yields CASSLEDARNTGELFF. The chain combines TRBV7-6 with TRBJ2-2; D remains unclear. V shed 1 base and J shed 1 base, with 10 bases lying between them. The CDR3 is 16 amino acids. Germline loops: CDR1 SGHVS, CDR2 FNYEAQ. The full variable domain, rest sourced from reference TRBV7-6 and TRBJ2-2, is GAGVSQSPRYKVTKRGQDVALRCDPISGHVSLYWYRQALGQGPEFLTYFNYEAQQDKSGLPNDRFSAERPEGSISTLTIQRTEQRDSAMYRCASSLEDARNTGELFFGEGSRLTVL.

The V gene is TRBV7-3, the J gene TRBJ2-3; 8 bases line up with TRBD2. The CDR3 runs 15 residues. Germline assignment: CDR1 SGHTA and CDR2 FQGTGA. V lost 5 bases, J lost 4 bases, and 8 bases stayed unmatched. The CDR3 nucleotides are TGTGCCAGCAGCCCATTTGCGGGAGGACCAGATACGCAGTATTTT. The encoded protein is CASSPFAGGPDTQYF.

The chain joins TRBV5-1 to TRBJ2-3; D uncertain. The CDR3 contains 15 residues. Trimming took 1 base from V and 2 from J, leaving 11 bases between them. CDR1 and CDR2 from the germline V gene are SGHRS and YFSETQ. CDR3 loop: CASSLLGGPTDTQYF. The CDR3 DNA is TGCGCCAGCAGCTTGTTAGGCGGACCCACAGATACGCAGTATTTT. Variable domain in full (rest from reference TRBV5-1 and TRBJ2-3): KAGVTQTPRYLIKTRGQQVTLSCSPISGHRSVSWYQQTPGQGLQFLFEYFSETQRNKGNFPGRFSGRQFSNSRSEMNVSTLELGDSALYLCASSLLGGPTDTQYFGPGTRLTVL.

The chain recombines TRBV7-8 with TRBJ2-7; 8 nucleotides align to TRBD2. V gave up 5 bases and J gave up 4 bases; unmatched junction bases: 4. The CDR3 runs to 13 residues. Germline V gene data show CDR1 as SGHVS and CDR2 as FQNEAQ. CDR3 loop: CASSVTSGYEQYF. The CDR3 DNA follows: TGTGCCAGCAGCGTTACTAGCGGTTACGAGCAGTACTTC.

The rearrangement joins TRBV27 to TRBJ2-7; D possibly corresponds to TRBD1 (6 bases). V was trimmed by 5 bases and J by 3 bases, leaving 11 bases between them. The CDR3 runs to 13 residues. Germline V CDR1 and CDR2: MNHEY, SMNVEV (reference sequence). For the CDR3, the DNA is TGTGCCAGCAGTCTTACAGGGCTCTACGAGCAGTACTTC. Translated, it gives CASSLTGLYEQYF.

CDR3 sequence reads: CASSPGRVNEKLFF. DNA for the CDR3: TGTGCCAGCAGCCCGGGACGGGTTAATGAAAAACTGTTTTTT. The gene calls are TRBV27 and TRBJ1-4; TRBD1 is a possible D gene (5 bases). This CDR3 contains 14 residues. Germline values: CDR1 MNHEY, CDR2 SMNVEV (reference sequence). The V end was cut by 6 bases, the J end by 4 bases, with 12 bases between.

This clone has only one observation. This chain uses TRBV29-1 with TRBJ1-1, with D perhaps TRBD1 (5 bases). Germline CDR1 reads SQVTM; CDR2 reads ANQGSEA. Trimming stripped 6 bases from V and 0 bases from J, with 17 bases between. This CDR3 spans 15 amino acids. The CDR3 loop is CSVSAGRPMNTEAFF. The CDR3, as DNA: TGCAGCGTGTCCGCAGGGCGGCCCATGAACACTGAAGCTTTCTTT.

This chain connects TRBV2 to TRBJ2-5; 15 bases line up with TRBD2. The germline V gene has CDR1 SNHLY and CDR2 FYNNEI. The CDR3 is made up of 14 amino acids. V shed 5 bases and J 13 bases; nucleotides not matched to a gene: 8. CDR3 sequence reads: CASSNGLAGGPWYF. The CDR3 coding sequence is TGTGCCAGCAGTAATGGACTAGCGGGGGGGCCTTGGTACTTC.

The chain links TRBV25-1 to TRBJ2-4; 8 positions agree with TRBD2. The CDR3 contains 14 residues. CDR1 is MGHDK and CDR2 is SYGVNS in the germline V gene. The V gene end was trimmed by 4 bases and the J gene end by 8 bases; junction bases not matched to a gene: 7. As DNA, the CDR3 is TGTGCCAGCAGTGCCGGGGGGGGCGGAGACATTCAGTACTTC. Amino acid sequence: CASSAGGGGDIQYF.

The chain recombines TRBV11-3 with TRBJ2-7; the D gene is possibly TRBD1 (5 bases). The germline CDR1 and CDR2 sequences are SGHNT and YENEEA. V was clipped by 1 base and J by 6 bases, with 13 bases between them. The CDR3 loop spans 14 amino acids. This CDR3 is CASSLGGSVSEQYF. Here the CDR3 DNA reads TGTGCCAGCAGCTTAGGGGGCTCTGTCTCCGAGCAGTACTTC.

The chain uses TRBV4-2 and TRBJ2-1, with no clear D. The CDR3 runs to 14 residues. The ends were cut back, 1 base at V and 9 bases at J, with 13 bases in the middle. CDR1 and CDR2 from the germline V gene are LGHNA and YNFKEQ. The chain's CDR3 is CASSQAIRQGEQFF. CDR3 DNA sequence: TGTGCCAGCAGCCAAGCTATCCGCCAAGGTGAGCAGTTCTTC.

This chain links TRBV28 with TRBJ2-4; 8 positions match TRBD2. The CDR3 totals 13 residues. Trimming at V came to 3 bases and at J to 7 bases, leaving 2 bases not matched to a gene. Germline V gene data show CDR1 as MDHEN and CDR2 as SYDVKM. The DNA for the CDR3 is TGTGCCAGCAGTTTTGCTAGCGGGAACATTCAGTACTTC. Amino acid sequence: CASSFASGNIQYF. The full variable domain, rest sourced from reference TRBV28 and TRBJ2-4, is DVKVTQSSRYLVKRTGEKVFLECVQDMDHENMFWYRQDPGLGLRLIYFSYDVKMKEKGDIPEGYSVSREKKERFSLILESASTNQTSMYLCASSFASGNIQYFGAGTRLSVL.

The chain is built from TRBV2 and TRBJ2-3, with D maybe TRBD2 (5 bases). The ends were cut back, 7 bases at V and 2 bases at J, with 13 bases in the middle. Germline lookup yields CDR1 SNHLY and CDR2 FYNNEI. The length of the CDR3 is 14 residues. The CDR3 spells CASMKDSSTDTQYF. The CDR3 nucleotides read TGTGCCAGCATGAAGGACTCTTCCACAGATACGCAGTATTTT.

V gene TRBV7-3 combines with J gene TRBJ2-2; the match to TRBD2 covers 12 bases. The V gene end was trimmed by 3 bases and the J gene end by 4 bases; junction bases not matched to a gene: 3. Germline V CDR1 and CDR2: SGHTA, FQGTGA. The CDR3 sequence is 16 residues long. CDR3 DNA sequence: TGTGCCAGCAGCTTGACTAGCGGGGGTACCACCGGGGAGCTGTTTTTT. Its translation is CASSLTSGGTTGELFF.

The V gene is TRBV5-4, the J gene TRBJ2-1; TRBD2 matches 8 bases. CDR1 SGHNT and CDR2 YYREEE come from the germline V gene (reference sequence). Unmatched junction bases numbered 9, after V lost 4 bases and J lost 6 bases. This CDR3 has 15 amino acids. The CDR3 protein is CASSTSGTSRNEQFF. The CDR3 DNA follows: TGTGCCAGCAGCACATCCGGGACTAGTCGCAATGAGCAGTTCTTC.

This clone was recorded only once. The chain carries TRBV19 and TRBJ1-2, with 7 bases that match TRBD1. Germline CDR1 is LNHDA and CDR2 is SQIVND (reference sequence). V shed 5 bases, J shed 6 bases, and the junction held 9 bases outside the gene matches. CDR3 length: 14 residues. CDR3 region: CASSFTGAPDGYTF. The CDR3 DNA follows: TGTGCCAGTAGTTTCACAGGGGCGCCGGATGGCTACACCTTC. The whole variable domain, remainder taken from reference TRBV19 and TRBJ1-2, is DGGITQSPKYLFRKEGQNVTLSCEQNLNHDAMYWYRQDPGQGLRLIYYSQIVNDFQKGDIAEGYSVSREKKESFPLTVTSAQKNPTAFYLCASSFTGAPDGYTFGSGTRLTVV.

In this sample, this clone turned up once. V and J are TRBV27 and TRBJ1-2; 8 bases align to TRBD1. V lost 5 bases, J lost 4 bases, and 6 bases stayed unmatched. The CDR3 totals 14 residues. Per germline, CDR1 MNHEY and CDR2 SMNVEV (reference sequence). CDR3 loop: CASSPTGGGYGYTF. CDR3 in DNA: TGTGCCAGCAGTCCCACAGGGGGTGGCTATGGCTACACCTTC.

V and J are TRBV5-1 and TRBJ1-1; 7 nucleotides match TRBD1. Germline-derived CDR1 and CDR2 are SGHRS and YFSETQ. This CDR3 comprises 13 residues. Losses at the gene ends were 1 base for V and 4 bases for J; bases not matched to a gene: 1. DNA for the CDR3: TGCGCCAGCAGCTTGACAGGGGTCACTGAAGCTTTCTTT. Translated: CASSLTGVTEAFF.

The chain joins TRBV9 to TRBJ2-2; 12 bases fit TRBD2. This CDR3 has 16 residues. Germline assignment: CDR1 SGDLS and CDR2 YYNGEE. With V trimmed by 3 bases and J by 4 bases, 4 bases remained unmatched. The CDR3 coding sequence is TGTGCCAGCAGCGAGACTAGCGGGAGCCCCACCGGGGAGCTGTTTTTT. Its translation is CASSETSGSPTGELFF.